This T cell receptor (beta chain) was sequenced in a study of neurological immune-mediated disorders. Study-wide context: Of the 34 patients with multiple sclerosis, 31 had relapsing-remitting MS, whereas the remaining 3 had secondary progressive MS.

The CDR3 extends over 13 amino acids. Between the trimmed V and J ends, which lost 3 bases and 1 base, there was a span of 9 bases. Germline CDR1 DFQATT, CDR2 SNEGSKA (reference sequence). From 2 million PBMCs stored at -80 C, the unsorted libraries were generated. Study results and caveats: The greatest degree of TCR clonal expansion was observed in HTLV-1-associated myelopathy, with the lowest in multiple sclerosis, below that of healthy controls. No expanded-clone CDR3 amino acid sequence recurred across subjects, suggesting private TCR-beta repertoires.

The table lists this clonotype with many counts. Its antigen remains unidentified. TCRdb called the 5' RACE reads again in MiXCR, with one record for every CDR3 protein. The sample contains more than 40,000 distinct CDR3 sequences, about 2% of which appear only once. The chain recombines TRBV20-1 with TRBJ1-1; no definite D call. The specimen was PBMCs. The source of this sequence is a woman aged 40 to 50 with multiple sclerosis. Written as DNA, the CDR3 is TGCAGTGCTAGCTACGGGAAGAACACTGAAGCTTTCTTT. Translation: CSASYGKNTEAFF.